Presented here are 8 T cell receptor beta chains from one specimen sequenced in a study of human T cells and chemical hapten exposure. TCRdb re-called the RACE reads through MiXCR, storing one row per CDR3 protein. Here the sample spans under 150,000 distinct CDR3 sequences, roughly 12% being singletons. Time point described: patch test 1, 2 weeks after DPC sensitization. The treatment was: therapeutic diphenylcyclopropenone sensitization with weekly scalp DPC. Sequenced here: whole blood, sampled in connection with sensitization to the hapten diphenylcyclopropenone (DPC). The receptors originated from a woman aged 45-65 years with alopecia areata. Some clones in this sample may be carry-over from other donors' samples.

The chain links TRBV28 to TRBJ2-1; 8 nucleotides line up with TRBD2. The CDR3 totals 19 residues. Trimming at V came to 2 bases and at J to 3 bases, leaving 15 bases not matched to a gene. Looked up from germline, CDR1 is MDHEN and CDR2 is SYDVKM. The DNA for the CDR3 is TGTGCCAGCAGTTTACAAAATCGGGAGGGGCGCGGAAGCTACAATGAGCAGTTCTTC. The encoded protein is CASSLQNREGRGSYNEQFF.

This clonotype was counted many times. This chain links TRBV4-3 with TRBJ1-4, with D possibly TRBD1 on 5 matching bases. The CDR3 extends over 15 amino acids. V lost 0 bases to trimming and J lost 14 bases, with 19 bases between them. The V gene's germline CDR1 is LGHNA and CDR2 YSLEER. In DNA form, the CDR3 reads TGCGCCAGCAGCCAAGACCGGCAGGGAGTCGGCCGTCTGTTTTTT. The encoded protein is CASSQDRQGVGRLFF.

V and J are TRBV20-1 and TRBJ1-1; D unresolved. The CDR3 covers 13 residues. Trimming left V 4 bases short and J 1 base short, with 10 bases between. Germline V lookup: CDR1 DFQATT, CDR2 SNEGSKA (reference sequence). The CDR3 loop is CSATEDSNTEAFF. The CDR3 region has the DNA TGCAGTGCTACAGAGGATTCGAACACTGAAGCTTTCTTT.

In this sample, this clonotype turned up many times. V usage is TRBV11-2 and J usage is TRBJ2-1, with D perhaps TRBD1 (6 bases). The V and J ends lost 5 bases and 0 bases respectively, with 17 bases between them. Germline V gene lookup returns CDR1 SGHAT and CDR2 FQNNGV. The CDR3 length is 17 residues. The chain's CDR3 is CASSLMGAASSYNEQFF. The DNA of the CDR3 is TGTGCCAGCAGCCTAATGGGGGCCGCTAGCTCCTACAATGAGCAGTTCTTC.

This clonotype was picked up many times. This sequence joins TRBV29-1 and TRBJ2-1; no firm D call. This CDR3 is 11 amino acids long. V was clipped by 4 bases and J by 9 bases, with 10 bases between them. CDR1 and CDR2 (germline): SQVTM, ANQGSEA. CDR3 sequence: CSVVKDLEQFF. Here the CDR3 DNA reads TGCAGCGTTGTAAAGGACCTTGAGCAGTTCTTC.

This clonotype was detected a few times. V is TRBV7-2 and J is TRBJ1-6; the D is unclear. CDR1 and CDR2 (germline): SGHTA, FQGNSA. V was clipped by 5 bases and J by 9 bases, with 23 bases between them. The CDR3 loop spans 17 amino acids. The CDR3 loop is CASSPPEGQPSRSPLHF. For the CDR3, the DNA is TGTGCCAGCAGCCCCCCGGAAGGGCAGCCCTCTCGTTCACCCCTCCACTTT.

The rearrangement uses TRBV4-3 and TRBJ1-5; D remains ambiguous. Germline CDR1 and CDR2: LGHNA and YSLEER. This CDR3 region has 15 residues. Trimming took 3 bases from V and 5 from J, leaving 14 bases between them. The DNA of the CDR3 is TGCGCCAGCAGCCAGGCTCCAGGTGCTTATCAGCCCCAGCATTTT. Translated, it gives CASSQAPGAYQPQHF.

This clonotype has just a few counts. The CDR3 loop is CASSPPAGPYNSPLHF. CDR3 nucleotides: TGTGCCAGCAGCCCCCCCGCAGGGCCCTATAATTCACCCCTCCACTTT. V usage is TRBV6-6 and J usage is TRBJ1-6, with D perhaps TRBD1 (5 bases). Trimming took 6 bases from V and 2 from J, leaving 14 bases between them. CDR1 is MNHNY, CDR2 SVGAGI, per germline (reference sequence). This CDR3 has 16 residues.